This entry features one T cell receptor (beta chain) sequence. The antigen remains undetermined. Replicate PCRs from sorted subsets contained roughly 190 ng DNA, which is 29,000 or so T cell genomes. The assay was immunoSEQ multiplex PCR, and TCRdb's table has in-frame clones only and misses some. Of about 680,000 clones listed, 90% to 95% are singletons. The record originates from a study of shared clonotypes between healthy human individuals. Per the germline V gene, CDR1 is SGHVS and CDR2 is FQNEAQ. V trimming: 6 bases; J trimming: 2 bases; junction bases outside the gene matches: 10. The CDR3 sequence is 16 residues long. Positive CCR7 selection of CD45RO-negative cells yielded the naive CD8 cells, and terminally differentiated effector memory CD45RA+ cells were excluded. Study results and caveats: Researchers sampled only blood; tissue repertoires likely differ. Some naive CD4 clonotypes, roughly 4.7%, turned up in common across four donors.

The sample taken for sequencing was naive CD8+ T cells sorted from blood. The genes are TRBV7-8 and TRBJ2-1, with 7 positions matching TRBD2. The clonotype originates from a man aged 25 to 40 in good health. CDR3 DNA: TGTGCCAGCAGGAGGAAGGGGCGGGAGACCTACAATGAGCAGTTCTTC. This encodes CASRRKGRETYNEQFF.